The T cell receptor beta chain described here comes from a study of T-cell reconstitution after alpha-beta-depleted transplantation in children. The CDR3 runs 14 residues. Trimming left V 0 bases short and J 2 bases short, with 9 bases between. Germline V CDR1 and CDR2: SGHRS, YFSETQ. During its preparation, the TCRbeta library received unique molecular identifiers. TCRdb analysed the PCR reads with MiXCR anew, one entry per CDR3 protein. In the table there are around 340,000 distinct CDR3 sequences, roughly 13% of which are singletons. This clonotype occurred a few times. This chain links TRBV5-1 with TRBJ2-7; unclear D gene. The sequencing used PBMCs, collected from the stem cell graft. The TCR sequence derives from a human donor who donated a stem cell graft to a child with Fanconi anemia. This CDR3 reads CASSLGASTYEQYV. The CDR3 nucleotides read TGCGCCAGCAGCTTGGGGGCAAGCACCTACGAGCAGTACGTC.